The rows below give T cell receptor beta chains drawn from one sample of a study of read filtering for tumor transcriptome and immune sequencing. TCRdb processed the reads anew with MiXCR; each CDR3 protein has one entry. The data contain 30,000 to 35,000 distinct CDR3 sequences, around a sixth of them singletons. The material sequenced was a population of CD138-negative cells sorted from bone marrow. All receptors derive from a donor over 35 with multiple myeloma. CDR3s include the opening cysteine and the closing phenylalanine or tryptophan. Size is stated for part of the rows, as once, few or many counts, or as a class when the clone is expanded.

V gene: TRBV7-3
clone size: many
J gene: TRBJ1-1
CDR3 protein: CASGWTLNTEAFF

V gene: TRBV20-1
clone size: many
J gene: TRBJ2-1
CDR3 protein: CSARDGTSAYNEQFF

V gene: TRBV29-1
clone size: many
J gene: TRBJ2-7
CDR3 protein: CSVEAGGSSEQYF

V gene: TRBV7-9
clone size: many
J gene: TRBJ1-1
CDR3 protein: CASNLGTEAFF

V gene: TRBV7-2
clone size: many
J gene: TRBJ2-3
CDR3 protein: CASSLQNRRSDTQYF

V gene: TRBV7-9
clone size: many
J gene: TRBJ2-7
CDR3 protein: CASSLGPGVHEQYF

V gene: TRBV20-1
clone size: many
J gene: TRBJ1-2
CDR3 protein: CSARVIPSKTGYGYTF

V gene: TRBV28
clone size: many
J gene: TRBJ2-5
CDR3 protein: CASGSGFETQYF

V gene: TRBV7-8
clone size: many
J gene: TRBJ2-7
CDR3 protein: CASSLTGDYTIKRREQYF

V gene: TRBV6-1
clone size: medium-sized
J gene: TRBJ2-1
CDR3 protein: CASHRGSYNEQFF

V gene: TRBV15
clone size: many
J gene: TRBJ2-5
CDR3 protein: CATSTPGRSAETQYF

V gene: TRBV29-1
clone size: once
J gene: TRBJ2-7
CDR3 protein: CSAGMRTGADEQYF

V gene: TRBV7-9
clone size: many
J gene: TRBJ2-5
CDR3 protein: CASSVNGAGARVTQYF

V gene: TRBV5-6
clone size: many
J gene: TRBJ2-3
CDR3 protein: CASSFGGSTDTQYF

V gene: TRBV20-1
clone size: few
J gene: TRBJ2-7
CDR3 protein: CSINSRGTSSYEQYF

V gene: TRBV10-2
clone size: many
J gene: TRBJ2-1
CDR3 protein: CASRGTTKYEQFF

V gene: TRBV20-1
clone size: many
J gene: TRBJ2-5
CDR3 protein: CSARGPTGQETQYF

V gene: TRBV5-4
clone size: many
J gene: TRBJ2-4
CDR3 protein: CASSLSGVKNIQYF

V gene: TRBV19
clone size: NA
J gene: TRBJ2-1
CDR3 protein: CASDAGGAGNNEQFF

V gene: TRBV6-4
clone size: many
J gene: TRBJ2-3
CDR3 protein: CASSGTGGNTQYF

V gene: TRBV7-2
clone size: few
J gene: TRBJ2-7
CDR3 protein: CASSLARGSSYEQYF

V gene: TRBV7-6
clone size: many
J gene: TRBJ1-5
CDR3 protein: CASSLTVDQPQHF

V gene: TRBV29-1
clone size: few
J gene: TRBJ1-1
CDR3 protein: CSVVDGLGAFF

V gene: TRBV12-3/TRBV12-4
clone size: NA
J gene: TRBJ2-5
CDR3 protein: CASSFPLAGTIETQYF

V gene: TRBV6-6
clone size: many
J gene: TRBJ1-1
CDR3 protein: CASSYSRGGNTEAFF

V gene: TRBV5-4
clone size: few
J gene: TRBJ2-1
CDR3 protein: CASSSGPGVPEQFF

V gene: TRBV7-8
clone size: NA
J gene: TRBJ1-1
CDR3 protein: CASSLVLDGDEQHF

V gene: TRBV7-8
clone size: many
J gene: TRBJ1-5
CDR3 protein: CASSLFAGPQPQHF

V gene: TRBV20-1
clone size: many
J gene: TRBJ2-1
CDR3 protein: CSARQRGRAIYNEQFF

V gene: TRBV7-8
clone size: many
J gene: TRBJ1-1
CDR3 protein: CASTPGARGMNTEAFF

V gene: TRBV7-2
clone size: NA
J gene: TRBJ2-1
CDR3 protein: CAIPRWDRTYNEQFF

V gene: TRBV24-1
clone size: NA
J gene: TRBJ2-5
CDR3 protein: CATSDLSGSQGTQYF

V gene: TRBV20-1
clone size: few
J gene: TRBJ2-5
CDR3 protein: CSARTTGRETQYF

V gene: TRBV20-1
clone size: many
J gene: TRBJ1-4
CDR3 protein: CSARDLQGGEKLFF

V gene: TRBV21-1
clone size: many
J gene: TRBJ2-7
CDR3 protein: CASSNLTGLVTDEQYF

V gene: TRBV6-2/TRBV6-3
clone size: many
J gene: TRBJ2-7
CDR3 protein: CASRARRVEQYF

V gene: TRBV11-1
clone size: NA
J gene: TRBJ2-1
CDR3 protein: CASSLASSNNEQFF

V gene: TRBV7-9
clone size: NA
J gene: TRBJ2-7
CDR3 protein: CASSSKRTSGGHAYEQYF

V gene: TRBV7-9
clone size: many
J gene: TRBJ2-5
CDR3 protein: CASRQTAGGETQYF

V gene: TRBV20-1
clone size: many
J gene: TRBJ2-7
CDR3 protein: CSARDTDWNEQYF

V gene: TRBV5-1
clone size: many
J gene: TRBJ1-4
CDR3 protein: CASSLVLSRNEKLFF

V gene: TRBV4-1
clone size: many
J gene: TRBJ1-1
CDR3 protein: CASSQGSGTEAFF

V gene: TRBV18
clone size: many
J gene: TRBJ2-3
CDR3 protein: CASSLSPRRGSGIDTQYF

V gene: TRBV20-1
clone size: many
J gene: TRBJ2-1
CDR3 protein: CSAYPDRGWDNEQFF

V gene: TRBV2
clone size: many
J gene: TRBJ2-5
CDR3 protein: CASTSGEGETQYF

V gene: TRBV7-3
clone size: NA
J gene: TRBJ1-4
CDR3 protein: CASGSQETNEKLFF